This T cell receptor beta chain appears in the sequencing data of a study of blood T cell repertoires in COVID-19. Study details: Researchers got acute and convalescent COVID-19 samples from the United States, Italy and Spain.

Original methodology: It was from reference gene primer amplification that nucleated cell counts were estimated. Assay: immunoSEQ multiplex PCR; the TCRdb copy retains only in-frame clones and omits some. V and J calls plus clone size are reproduced from that table; the DNA served to infer D and trimming. This table has about 240,000 clones, 86% appearing once. Looked up from germline, CDR1 is SGHRS and CDR2 is YFSETQ. J lost 3 bases, V lost 4 bases, and 4 bases had no gene match. The CDR3 is made up of 14 amino acids. The V gene is TRBV5-1, the J gene TRBJ1-5; 7 positions match TRBD1. This sequence was found in a man aged 80 or over with acute or convalescent COVID-19. Sequencing was carried out using peripheral blood. The CDR3 DNA is TGCGCCAGCAGCCCACAGGGGAACAATCAGCCCCAGCATTTT. Its translation: CASSPQGNNQPQHF.